Sequencing of this T cell receptor (beta chain) was carried out in a study of cytomegalovirus exposure and HLA in healthy donors. The study's findings and limits: Despite most TCR sequences being rare, some public TCRs occurred in many donors. The availability of immune exposure information extended only to CMV serostatus.

With regard to this clone: What it binds is not known.

The PCR ran on 60 Vbeta and 13 Jbeta primers. Only in-frame clones appear in the TCRdb table, and some are missing; sequencing was by immunoSEQ multiplex PCR. The sample consists of 100,000 to 150,000 clones, 73% of them appearing once. Per germline, CDR1 LGHNA and CDR2 YNFKEQ. After removal of 0 bases from V and 0 bases from J, the junction contained 6 bases not matched to a gene. This CDR3 region has 18 residues. The V gene is TRBV4-2, the J gene TRBJ1-3, with 9 positions matching TRBD1. Sequencing was done on a sample of PBMCs. This TCR derives from a woman in her thirties or forties in good health and CMV-seronegative. The CDR3 DNA sequence: TGTGCCAGCAGCCAAGACCTCATGGGACAGGGCTCTGGAAACACCATATATTTT. It encodes CASSQDLMGQGSGNTIYF.